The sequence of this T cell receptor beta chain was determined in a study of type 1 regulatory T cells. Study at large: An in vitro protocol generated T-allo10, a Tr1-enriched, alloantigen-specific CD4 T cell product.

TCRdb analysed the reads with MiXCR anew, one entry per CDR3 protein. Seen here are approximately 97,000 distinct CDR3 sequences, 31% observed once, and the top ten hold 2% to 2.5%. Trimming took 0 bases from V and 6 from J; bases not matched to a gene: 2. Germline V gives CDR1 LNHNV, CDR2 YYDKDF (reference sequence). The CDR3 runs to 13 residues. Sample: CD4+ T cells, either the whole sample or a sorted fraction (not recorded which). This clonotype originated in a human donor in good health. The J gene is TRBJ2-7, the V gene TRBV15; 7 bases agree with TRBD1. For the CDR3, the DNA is TGTGCCACCAGCAGAGAAACAGGGGCCGAGCAGTACTTC. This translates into CATSRETGAEQYF.